Following are 19 T cell receptor beta chains from one sample sequenced in a study of memory CD4+ T cells and cytomegalovirus serostatus. Single viable CD3+CD4+CD8-CD45RO+ cells were sorted as the memory CD4+ T cells. Repertoires were generated with immunoSEQ multiplex PCR, while TCRdb's copy carries only in-frame clones and drops some. The table records tens of thousands of clones, roughly 80% of them present only once. Sequencing input: memory CD4+ T cells from blood. The receptor source for this set is an adult in good health and CMV-seronegative.

J is TRBJ1-1 and V is TRBV10-1; perhaps TRBD1 as D (6 bases). Trimming removed 3 bases at V and 4 bases at J, with 12 bases between. The germline V gene has CDR1 WNHNN and CDR2 SYGVQD (reference sequence). This CDR3 region has 14 residues. The CDR3 here is CASSDGQGTTEAFF. The DNA of the CDR3 is TGCGCCAGCAGTGATGGGCAGGGGACCACTGAAGCTTTCTTT.

The V call is TRBV6-5, the J call TRBJ2-5; D may match TRBD1 or TRBD2 (5 bases each). Germline CDR1 MNHEY, CDR2 SVGAGI. CDR3 length equals 14 residues. Trimming cost V 6 bases and J 5 bases, with 16 bases left between them. The CDR3 bases are TGTGCCAGCAGCAGACTTGAGGGGATGGAGACCCAGTACTTC. It specifies CASSRLEGMETQYF.

This clone was seen a single time. The V gene is TRBV6-5, the J gene TRBJ2-3; TRBD2 might be the D (6 bases). The CDR3 covers 15 residues. Trimming removed 2 bases at V and 4 bases at J, with 13 bases between. Germline CDR1 and CDR2: MNHEY and SVGAGI. CDR3 loop: CASSYQPGVADTQYF. The CDR3 DNA reads as TGTGCCAGCAGTTACCAACCGGGGGTTGCAGATACGCAGTATTTT.

This rearrangement joins TRBV21-1 to TRBJ1-5; the D call of TRBD1 is as the table states it, not checked on the DNA. TRBV21-1 is a listed pseudogene. The CDR3 spans 15 residues. The CDR3 reads CASSKGGQGNQPQHF. Written as DNA, the CDR3 is TGTGCCAGCAGCAAGGGTGGACAGGGCAATCAGCCCCAGCATTTT.

The chain is built from TRBV4-2 and TRBJ2-1; 9 nucleotides agree with TRBD1. The V gene's germline CDR1 is LGHNA and CDR2 YNFKEQ. The CDR3 totals 15 residues. V trimming: 1 base; J trimming: 6 bases; junction bases outside the gene matches: 4. The CDR3 region has the DNA TGTGCCAGCAGCCAAGGGGACAGGGCGTCCAATGAGCAGTTCTTC. Translated: CASSQGDRASNEQFF.

By share of the sample, this clone is medium-sized. The V call is TRBV7-8, the J call TRBJ1-5; D uncertain. The CDR3 loop spans 13 amino acids. V lost 6 bases, J lost 5 bases, and 11 bases lay in between. CDR1 is SGHVS and CDR2 is FQNEAQ in the germline V gene. The CDR3 loop is CASSFRRDQPQHF. The CDR3, as DNA: TGTGCCAGCAGTTTCAGGAGAGATCAGCCCCAGCATTTT.

This chain links TRBV7-9 with TRBJ2-7; 9 nucleotides align to TRBD1. The length of the CDR3 is 16 residues. Germline V gene data show CDR1 as SEHNR and CDR2 as FQNEAQ (reference sequence). The J segment lost 4 bases and the V segment lost 0 bases, leaving 7 bases of the junction unmatched. CDR3 in amino acids: CASSLARQGVRYEQYF. CDR3 sequence (DNA): TGTGCCAGCAGCTTAGCGCGACAGGGGGTCAGGTACGAGCAGTACTTC.

The V gene is TRBV9, the J gene TRBJ1-2, with 9 bases identical to TRBD1. V shed 4 bases, J shed 6 bases, and the junction held 10 bases outside the gene matches. The CDR3 extends over 15 amino acids. Germline V gene data show CDR1 as SGDLS and CDR2 as YYNGEE. The CDR3, as DNA: TGTGCCAGCAGCCCAAAGGGGGGGACAGGGAATGGCTACACCTTC. Its protein is CASSPKGGTGNGYTF.

This clone is a singleton in its sample. The rearrangement joins TRBV29-1 to TRBJ2-3, with D unclear. V dropped 7 bases and J dropped 3 bases, with 14 bases sitting between them. Germline CDR1 reads SQVTM; CDR2 reads ANQGSEA. This CDR3 region has 13 residues. The CDR3 DNA reads TGCAGCGCCGGGTCGGGTAGTACAGATACGCAGTATTTT. Translated, it gives CSAGSGSTDTQYF.

This clone was seen once. V is TRBV9 and J is TRBJ1-4; a possible D gene is TRBD1 (5 bases). Trimming left V 2 bases short and J 5 bases short, with 16 bases between. Germline values: CDR1 SGDLS, CDR2 YYNGEE. This CDR3 contains 16 residues. The CDR3 coding sequence is TGTGCCAGCAGCGTCGGGCCTCAGGGAGGGAATGAAAAACTGTTTTTT. It codes for CASSVGPQGGNEKLFF. Drawing the rest from reference TRBV9 and TRBJ1-4, the complete variable domain is DSGVTQTPKHLITATGQRVTLRCSPRSGDLSVYWYQQSLDQGLQFLIQYYNGEERAKGNILERFSAQQFPDLHSELNLSSLELGDSALYFCASSVGPQGGNEKLFFGSGTQLSVL.

This rearrangement joins TRBV10-3 to TRBJ2-1, with a tentative D call TRBD2 (6 bases). V was pared by 4 bases and J by 3 bases, with 10 bases between. The CDR3 contains 14 residues. The germline gives CDR1 ENHRY, CDR2 SYGVKD. The CDR3 region has the DNA TGTGCCATCAGTGGGGGGACTGTCTACAATGAGCAGTTCTTC. This translates into CAISGGTVYNEQFF.

V gene TRBV11-2 combines with J gene TRBJ1-5, with D unclear. CDR1 SGHAT and CDR2 FQNNGV come from the germline V gene. The CDR3 extends over 16 amino acids. Deletions cut 5 bases from V and 2 bases from J, with 16 bases between. CDR3 nucleotide sequence: TGTGCCAGCAGCAGAGCAGGTAGTTTAGGCAATCAGCCCCAGCATTTT. It codes for CASSRAGSLGNQPQHF.

This chain uses TRBV6-1 with TRBJ1-5; D unresolved. Trimming cost V 0 bases and J 3 bases, with 18 bases left between them. Germline CDR1 is MNHNS and CDR2 is SASEGT. This CDR3 contains 18 residues. CDR3 in DNA: TGTGCCAGCAGTGAAGCGATCAGGCGTTCAGGAGTCAATCAGCCCCAGCATTTT. Translating it yields CASSEAIRRSGVNQPQHF.

The chain uses TRBV28 and TRBJ1-4; TRBD1 matches at 8 bases. CDR1 and CDR2 (germline): MDHEN, SYDVKM. The CDR3 sequence is 14 residues long. V dropped 10 bases and J dropped 8; count of bases not matched to a gene: 12. The CDR3 region is CATNTGTGGEKLFF. The DNA for the CDR3 is TGTGCCACCAACACCGGGACAGGTGGGGAAAAACTGTTTTTT.

The chain recombines TRBV5-8 with TRBJ2-5; D tentatively fits TRBD1 or TRBD2 (5 bases each). CDR3 size: 14 residues. Trimming stripped 6 bases from V and 5 bases from J, with 17 bases between. From germline, CDR1 is SGHTS and CDR2 YDEGEE. The CDR3 sequence is CASTRLGVGETQYF. CDR3 in DNA: TGTGCCAGCACCCGACTGGGGGTTGGGGAGACCCAGTACTTC.

This sequence joins TRBV9 and TRBJ1-4; TRBD1 agrees at 9 bases. Germline V gives CDR1 SGDLS, CDR2 YYNGEE. This CDR3 comprises 15 residues. With 1 base clipped from V and 8 bases from J, the junction kept 6 bases outside the gene matches. The CDR3, as DNA: TGTGCCAGCAGCGTAATGGGACAGGGAGGGGAAAAACTGTTTTTT. As protein: CASSVMGQGGEKLFF.

The chain is built from TRBV6-5 and TRBJ1-1; D gene ambiguous. V shed 5 bases and J shed 11 bases, with 18 bases lying between them. CDR3 length: 13 amino acids. CDR1 MNHEY and CDR2 SVGAGI come from the germline V gene. The CDR3 DNA reads as TGTGCCAGCAGTACAAACCCCGGGATGAGGGCTTTCTTT. Protein: CASSTNPGMRAFF.

The chain employs TRBV7-9 and TRBJ2-5, with 7 bases fitting TRBD2. This CDR3 region has 15 residues. V lost 4 bases to trimming and J lost 5 bases; unmatched junction nucleotides: 10. Germline CDR1 SEHNR, CDR2 FQNEAQ (reference sequence). The CDR3 DNA follows: TGTGCCAGCAGCTCTAGCGGAATATCGGGGGAGACCCAGTACTTC. This gives the protein CASSSSGISGETQYF.

The J gene is TRBJ2-3, the V gene TRBV10-3, with D unresolved. Per the germline V gene, CDR1 is ENHRY and CDR2 is SYGVKD. This CDR3 comprises 14 residues. V was cut by 4 bases and J by 2 bases, with 10 bases left in between. DNA of the CDR3: TGTGCCATCAGTGCCACAGCAGACACAGATACGCAGTATTTT. Translating gives CAISATADTDTQYF.